Presented here are 32 T cell receptor beta chains from one specimen sequenced in a study of blood T cell repertoires in COVID-19 (dated by TCRdb to 2018 to 2020). Library construction relied on the immunoSEQ multiplex PCR assay. This is the immuneACCESS table as TCRdb keeps it, with only in-frame sequences that have V and J called. A part of the clones is gone; compared with another copy, unresolved V genes explain less than half, and the rest is unexplained. A total of more than 85,000 clones appear in this sample, approximately 82% of them only once. Around 9.3% of the sample goes to the ten largest clones. Sequenced input: peripheral blood. These receptors originate from a man between 65 and 80 years old with acute or convalescent COVID-19.

The V and J genes are TRBV3-1 (or the pseudogene TRBV3-2) and TRBJ2-5; 8 bases line up with TRBD1. In germline, CDR1 is LGHDT, CDR2 YNNKEL (reference sequence). This CDR3 spans 16 amino acids. The V gene end was trimmed by 0 bases and the J gene end by 0 bases; junction bases not matched to a gene: 3. The CDR3 is CASSQEDRVNQETQYF. CDR3 DNA: TGTGCCAGCAGCCAAGAGGACAGGGTGAACCAAGAGACCCAGTACTTC.

The V and J genes are TRBV7-9 and TRBJ1-1; perhaps TRBD1 as D (6 bases). Germline V gene sequence: CDR1 SEHNR, CDR2 FQNEAQ (reference sequence). Deletions cut 6 bases from V and 0 bases from J, with 14 bases between. CDR3 size: 15 residues. CDR3 loop: CASSSRGSLNTEAFF. The CDR3, as DNA: TGTGCCAGCAGTTCTAGGGGGAGTCTGAACACTGAAGCTTTCTTT.

This rearrangement joins TRBV5-1 to TRBJ1-6; D is unresolved. V was cut by 0 bases and J by 7 bases, with 8 bases left in between. Germline CDR1 reads SGHRS; CDR2 reads YFSETQ. The CDR3 sequence is 14 residues long. The CDR3 region has the DNA TGCGCCAGCAGCTTGGGGTCGGAGAATTCACCCCTCCACTTT. This translates into CASSLGSENSPLHF. The full variable domain, completed using reference TRBV5-1 and TRBJ1-6, is KAGVTQTPRYLIKTRGQQVTLSCSPISGHRSVSWYQQTPGQGLQFLFEYFSETQRNKGNFPGRFSGRQFSNSRSEMNVSTLELGDSALYLCASSLGSENSPLHFGNGTRLTVT.

The chain couples TRBV5-6 to TRBJ1-2; D might be TRBD1 (5 bases). This CDR3 has 12 residues. Deletions cut 2 bases from V and 5 bases from J, with 7 bases between. Germline V gene sequence: CDR1 SGHDT, CDR2 YYEEEE. DNA of the CDR3: TGTGCCAGCAGCTTCGACAGTTATGGCTACACCTTC. Its protein product is CASSFDSYGYTF. Using reference TRBV5-6 and TRBJ1-2 for the parts outside the CDR3, the full variable domain is DAGVTQSPTHLIKTRGQQVTLRCSPKSGHDTVSWYQQALGQGPQFIFQYYEEEERQRGNFPDRFSGHQFPNYSSELNVNALLLGDSALYLCASSFDSYGYTFGSGTRLTVV.

The chain is built from TRBV6-1 and TRBJ2-7; tentatively, D is TRBD2 (5 bases). V was shortened by 2 bases and J by 5 bases, with 13 bases between the two germline ends. This CDR3 has 14 amino acids. CDR1 MNHNS and CDR2 SASEGT come from the germline V gene. The chain's CDR3 is CASSEPRGTDEQYF. Here the CDR3 DNA reads TGTGCCAGCAGTGAACCTCGGGGTACCGACGAGCAGTACTTC.

The V gene is TRBV27, the J gene TRBJ1-2; 9 bases map to TRBD1. The V gene end was trimmed by 8 bases and the J gene end by 4 bases; junction bases not matched to a gene: 8. CDR3 size: 14 residues. Germline lookup yields CDR1 MNHEY and CDR2 SMNVEV (reference sequence). CDR3 residues: CASSEQGAAYGYTF. The CDR3 DNA follows: TGTGCCAGCTCCGAACAGGGGGCTGCCTATGGCTACACCTTC.

This chain links TRBV3-1 (or the pseudogene TRBV3-2) with TRBJ1-6; 11 bases match TRBD1. CDR3 size: 15 residues. The J segment lost 10 bases and the V segment lost 2 bases, leaving 4 bases of the junction unmatched. Germline lookup yields CDR1 LGHDT and CDR2 YNNKEL (reference sequence). CDR3 nucleotide sequence: TGTGCCAGCAGCCAATCCGGGACAGGGGGATCACCCCTCCACTTT. This codes for CASSQSGTGGSPLHF.

The chain carries TRBV19 and TRBJ2-7; D is uncertain. CDR1 LNHDA and CDR2 SQIVND come from the germline V gene (reference sequence). Between the trimmed V and J ends, which lost 5 bases and 0 bases, there was a span of 8 bases. The CDR3 runs 13 residues. The CDR3 spells CASSLGFSYEQYF. In DNA, the CDR3 is TGTGCCAGTAGTTTGGGCTTCTCCTACGAGCAGTACTTC.

The chain links TRBV2 to TRBJ1-3, with D unclear. This CDR3 has 15 amino acids. The germline CDR1 and CDR2 sequences are SNHLY and FYNNEI. V was pared by 7 bases and J by 0 bases, with 13 bases between. The CDR3 loop is CASTLGGVSGNTIYF. The CDR3 DNA reads TGTGCCAGCACCTTAGGCGGGGTCTCTGGAAACACCATATATTTT.

This clone was observed a handful of times. The chain has TRBV2 and TRBJ2-1; D is unresolved. V lost 3 bases and J 5 bases, leaving 14 bases between the germline ends. Germline V gives CDR1 SNHLY, CDR2 FYNNEI. The CDR3 spans 15 residues. CDR3 amino acids: CASSEVGSTHNEQFF. The CDR3 DNA follows: TGTGCCAGCAGTGAGGTCGGGTCCACCCACAATGAGCAGTTCTTC.

The V gene is TRBV30, the J gene TRBJ2-7, with D maybe TRBD2 (5 bases). The germline V and J ends were trimmed by 4 bases and 0 bases, with 10 bases remaining between them. The CDR3 length is 13 residues. Germline V CDR1 and CDR2: GTSNPN, SVGIG (reference sequence). CDR3 region: CAWTEGNSYEQYF. The CDR3 DNA sequence: TGTGCCTGGACTGAGGGTAACTCCTACGAGCAGTACTTC.

This chain uses TRBV6-6 with TRBJ2-7; 10 bases line up with TRBD1. The CDR3 is 15 amino acids. Germline V gene lookup returns CDR1 MNHNY and CDR2 SVGAGI (reference sequence). V dropped 5 bases and J dropped 4; count of bases not matched to a gene: 8. CDR3 residues: CASSDSGTGVYEQYF. The CDR3 nucleotides read TGTGCCAGCAGTGATTCCGGGACAGGGGTTTACGAGCAGTACTTC.

The chain links TRBV7-2 to TRBJ1-2; a weak D match, TRBD1 (5 bases). Germline V lookup: CDR1 SGHTA, CDR2 FQGNSA. V shed 1 base and J shed 8 bases, with 23 bases lying between them. The CDR3 runs to 17 residues. CDR3 residues: CASSLVFGAGGPRGYTF. DNA for the CDR3: TGTGCCAGCAGCTTAGTTTTCGGGGCGGGGGGACCTCGCGGCTACACCTTC. Full variable domain (rest looked up from reference TRBV7-2 and TRBJ1-2): GAGVSQSPSNKVTEKGKDVELRCDPISGHTALYWYRQSLGQGLEFLIYFQGNSAPDKSGLPSDRFSAERTGGSVSTLTIQRTQQEDSAVYLCASSLVFGAGGPRGYTFGSGTRLTVV.

The chain couples TRBV6-5 to TRBJ2-7, with D possibly matching TRBD1 (6 bases). The CDR3 loop spans 14 amino acids. Germline-derived CDR1 and CDR2 are MNHEY and SVGAGI. V was clipped by 6 bases and J by 0 bases, with 12 bases between them. CDR3 DNA: TGTGCCAGCAGACCAGGGGCTAGCTCCTACGAGCAGTACTTC. As protein: CASRPGASSYEQYF.

This sequence joins TRBV7-9 and TRBJ1-3; D is perhaps TRBD1 (6 bases). Deletions cut 4 bases from V and 4 bases from J, with 8 bases between. CDR3 length: 13 amino acids. Germline assignment: CDR1 SEHNR and CDR2 FQNEAQ (reference sequence). The CDR3 reads CASSWTAGNTIYF. Here the CDR3 DNA reads TGTGCCAGCAGCTGGACAGCGGGAAACACCATATATTTT.

The chain is built from TRBV30 and TRBJ2-3; 7 bases are shared with TRBD2. CDR3 size: 15 residues. J was trimmed by 0 bases and V by 0 bases; bases with no gene match: 3. CDR1 is GTSNPN, CDR2 SVGIG, per germline (reference sequence). The CDR3 DNA follows: TGTGCCTGGAGTGTACAGCGGGGTAGCACAGATACGCAGTATTTT. As protein: CAWSVQRGSTDTQYF.

This clone occurred once. The chain employs TRBV9 and TRBJ2-3, with D perhaps TRBD1 (5 bases). The CDR3 is 14 amino acids. V was trimmed by 4 bases and J by 2 bases, leaving 11 bases between them. Germline V gene lookup returns CDR1 SGDLS and CDR2 YYNGEE. CDR3 residues: CASSLTVPTDTQYF. CDR3 nucleotide sequence: TGTGCCAGCAGCTTGACAGTACCCACAGATACGCAGTATTTT. Combining the CDR3 with reference TRBV9 and TRBJ2-3 gives the whole variable domain DSGVTQTPKHLITATGQRVTLRCSPRSGDLSVYWYQQSLDQGLQFLIQYYNGEERAKGNILERFSAQQFPDLHSELNLSSLELGDSALYFCASSLTVPTDTQYFGPGTRLTVL.

The gene calls are TRBV30 and TRBJ1-2; D might be TRBD1 (6 bases). Trimming removed 3 bases at V and 7 bases at J, with 15 bases between. The CDR3 spans 13 residues. In germline, CDR1 is GTSNPN, CDR2 SVGIG (reference sequence). CDR3 DNA sequence: TGTGCCTGGAGCTCTGGGGGGGCGATTGGCTACACCTTC. This codes for CAWSSGGAIGYTF.

The chain employs TRBV28 and TRBJ1-2; 7 nucleotides match TRBD1. The length of the CDR3 is 13 residues. CDR1 is MDHEN and CDR2 is SYDVKM in the germline V gene. V gave up 6 bases and J gave up 6 bases; unmatched junction bases: 7. CDR3 sequence (DNA): TGTGCCAGCAGCGAGGGGGCGCGGAATGGCTACACCTTC. This gives the protein CASSEGARNGYTF.

The chain is built from TRBV19 and TRBJ2-1; TRBD1 agrees at 7 bases. Per germline, CDR1 LNHDA and CDR2 SQIVND (reference sequence). This CDR3 is built from 16 residues. Germline trimming cut 6 bases from V and 6 bases from J; bases unmatched to any gene: 14. CDR3 loop: CASRGWGTDLSNEQFF. The CDR3 DNA is TGTGCCAGTAGAGGGTGGGGGACAGACCTATCCAATGAGCAGTTCTTC.

The chain uses TRBV11-3 and TRBJ1-2; 7 bases map to TRBD1. Germline V CDR1 and CDR2: SGHNT, YENEEA. The V gene end was trimmed by 7 bases and the J gene end by 3 bases; junction bases not matched to a gene: 11. This CDR3 comprises 15 residues. The CDR3 loop is CASTLGADRDYGYTF. CDR3 in DNA: TGTGCCAGCACCCTAGGGGCTGACAGGGACTATGGCTACACCTTC.

The genes are TRBV30 and TRBJ2-7, with a tentative D call TRBD1 (6 bases). Per germline, CDR1 GTSNPN and CDR2 SVGIG (reference sequence). The CDR3 loop spans 14 amino acids. V gave up 0 bases and J gave up 2 bases, with 11 bases separating them. The CDR3 DNA reads as TGTGCCTGGAGTGTACAGGGCGTAGCCTACGAGCAGTACTTC. Its translation: CAWSVQGVAYEQYF.

The gene calls are TRBV30 and TRBJ1-3; D remains ambiguous. CDR1 and CDR2 (germline): GTSNPN, SVGIG (reference sequence). V was shortened by 3 bases and J by 4 bases, with 7 bases between the two germline ends. This CDR3 contains 12 residues. This chain's CDR3 is CAWRRNGNTIYF. In DNA, the CDR3 is TGTGCCTGGAGGAGAAACGGAAACACCATATATTTT.

This chain links TRBV30 with TRBJ2-2; no definite D call. CDR3 length: 14 amino acids. Trimming took 3 bases from V and 0 from J, leaving 8 bases between them. From germline, CDR1 is GTSNPN and CDR2 SVGIG (reference sequence). In DNA form, the CDR3 reads TGTGCCTGGAGGTTTTCAGCGAACACCGGGGAGCTGTTTTTT. It translates to CAWRFSANTGELFF.

This clone was counted a few times. The rearrangement joins TRBV7-9 to TRBJ1-2; 7 bases fit TRBD1. Trimming at V came to 6 bases and at J to 5 bases, leaving 6 bases not matched to a gene. Germline V CDR1 and CDR2: SEHNR, FQNEAQ (reference sequence). The CDR3 spans 13 residues. CDR3 protein: CASRSQGVYGYTF. The CDR3, as DNA: TGTGCCAGCAGGTCGCAGGGGGTATATGGCTACACCTTC. Full variable domain (remainder filled in from reference TRBV7-9 and TRBJ1-2): DTGVSQNPRHKITKRGQNVTFRCDPISEHNRLYWYRQTLGQGPEFLTYFQNEAQLEKSRLLSDRFSAERPKGSFSTLEIQRTEQGDSAMYLCASRSQGVYGYTFGSGTRLTVV.

J is TRBJ1-4 and V is TRBV6-5; no clear D. V was clipped by 7 bases and J by 3 bases, with 15 bases between them. The germline CDR1 and CDR2 sequences are MNHEY and SVGAGI. This CDR3 is 15 amino acids long. DNA of the CDR3: TGTGCCAGCACCATGCGGACGGACTCTAATGAAAAACTGTTTTTT. This encodes CASTMRTDSNEKLFF.

This chain connects TRBV6-5 to TRBJ1-1, with 7 nucleotides matching TRBD1. Germline CDR1 reads MNHEY; CDR2 reads SVGAGI. This CDR3 comprises 14 residues. Germline trimming cut 5 bases from V and 0 bases from J; bases unmatched to any gene: 3. The CDR3 reads CASSKGTVNTEAFF. The CDR3 DNA reads as TGTGCCAGCAGTAAGGGGACAGTGAACACTGAAGCTTTCTTT.

The rearrangement links TRBV28 to TRBJ2-7; D not resolved. Germline lookup yields CDR1 MDHEN and CDR2 SYDVKM. V lost 10 bases to trimming and J lost 7 bases, with 14 bases between them. CDR3 length: 11 amino acids. CDR3 protein: CAISGLREQYF. The DNA for the CDR3 is TGTGCCATCTCGGGTCTTAGGGAGCAGTACTTC.

This chain uses TRBV18 with TRBJ2-7; tentative D call: TRBD1 (6 bases). CDR1 KGHSH and CDR2 LQKENI come from the germline V gene. V gave up 0 bases and J gave up 4 bases, with 10 bases separating them. The CDR3 sequence is 14 residues long. The CDR3 nucleotides read TGTGCCAGCTCACCACCGAGCAGGGGTTACGAGCAGTACTTC. This translates into CASSPPSRGYEQYF.

This sequence joins TRBV14 and TRBJ1-6; 8 nucleotides agree with TRBD1. The germline CDR1 and CDR2 sequences are SGHDN and FVKESK. V dropped 7 bases and J dropped 6; count of bases not matched to a gene: 8. CDR3 length: 15 residues. The CDR3 region has the DNA TGTGCCAGCAACTCACGGCAGGGGGCTAATTCACCCCTCCACTTT. This gives the protein CASNSRQGANSPLHF.

The chain links TRBV29-1 to TRBJ1-2; 8 bases are shared with TRBD1. Germline-derived CDR1 and CDR2 are SQVTM and ANQGSEA. This CDR3 comprises 12 residues. V gave up 4 bases and J gave up 4 bases; unmatched junction bases: 2. CDR3 amino acids: CSVGTGIYGYTF. The DNA for the CDR3 is TGCAGCGTTGGGACAGGGATCTATGGCTACACCTTC.

This sequence joins TRBV5-8 and TRBJ1-1; D is possibly TRBD1 (6 bases). V was shortened by 6 bases and J by 3 bases, with 18 bases between the two germline ends. The V gene's germline CDR1 is SGHTS and CDR2 YDEGEE. The CDR3 loop spans 15 amino acids. The CDR3 protein is CASTPIGGRDTEAFF. The CDR3 nucleotides read TGTGCCAGCACGCCTATAGGGGGGAGGGACACTGAAGCTTTCTTT.